These 2 T cell receptor beta chains were all obtained from the same sample, sequenced in a study of T cell responses to AZD1222 COVID-19 vaccine. Sequencing used immunoSEQ multiplex PCR; TCRdb keeps in-frame clones, though not all of them. The sample shows 75,000 to 85,000 clones, 85% to 90% of them seen only once. This sample comprised peripheral blood, obtained 28 days after the second AZD1222 dose. The receptors were sampled from an adult who received the AZD1222 COVID-19 vaccine.

The rearrangement links TRBV5-1 to TRBJ1-5, with 7 bases that match TRBD1. CDR1 and CDR2 from the germline V gene are SGHRS and YFSETQ. The length of the CDR3 is 11 residues. The J segment lost 14 bases and the V segment lost 0 bases, leaving 2 bases of the junction unmatched. The CDR3 DNA reads TGCGCCAGCAGCTTGGACCAGGGGGAGCATTTT. This translates into CASSLDQGEHF.

This clone showed up just once. The chain is built from TRBV19 and TRBJ1-1, with 8 positions matching TRBD1. Germline values: CDR1 LNHDA, CDR2 SQIVND (reference sequence). The CDR3 sequence is 15 residues long. V lost 4 bases to trimming and J lost 3 bases; unmatched junction nucleotides: 7. CDR3: CASSTRTGRYTEAFF. The CDR3 DNA reads as TGTGCCAGTAGTACCAGGACAGGGCGATACACTGAAGCTTTCTTT.